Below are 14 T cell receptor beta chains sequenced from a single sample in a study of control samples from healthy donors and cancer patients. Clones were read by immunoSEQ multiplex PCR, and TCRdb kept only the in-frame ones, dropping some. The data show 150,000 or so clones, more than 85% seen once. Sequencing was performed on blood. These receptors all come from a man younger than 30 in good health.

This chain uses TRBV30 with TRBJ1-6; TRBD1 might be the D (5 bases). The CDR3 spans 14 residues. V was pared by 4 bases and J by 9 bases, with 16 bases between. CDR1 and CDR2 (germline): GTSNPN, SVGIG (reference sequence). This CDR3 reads CAWTRTGEGSPLHF. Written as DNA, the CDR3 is TGTGCCTGGACAAGAACAGGTGAAGGTTCACCCCTCCACTTT.

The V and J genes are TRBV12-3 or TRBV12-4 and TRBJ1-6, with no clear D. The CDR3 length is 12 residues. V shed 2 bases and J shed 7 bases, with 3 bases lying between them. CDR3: CASSLQNSPLHF. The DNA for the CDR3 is TGTGCCAGCAGTTTACAGAATTCACCCCTCCACTTT.

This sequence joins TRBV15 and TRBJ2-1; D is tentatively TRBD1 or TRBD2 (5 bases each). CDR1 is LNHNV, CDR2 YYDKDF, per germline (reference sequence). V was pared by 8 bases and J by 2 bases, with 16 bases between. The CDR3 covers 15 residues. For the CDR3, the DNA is TGTGCCACCCGGGACCCGGGGCCCCCCTACAATGAGCAGTTCTTC. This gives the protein CATRDPGPPYNEQFF.

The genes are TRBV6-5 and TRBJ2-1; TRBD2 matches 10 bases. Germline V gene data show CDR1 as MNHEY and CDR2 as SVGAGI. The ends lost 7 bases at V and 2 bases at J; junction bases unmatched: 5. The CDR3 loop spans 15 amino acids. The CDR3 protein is CASTPSGSTYNEQFF. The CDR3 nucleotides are TGTGCCAGCACTCCTAGCGGGAGCACCTACAATGAGCAGTTCTTC.

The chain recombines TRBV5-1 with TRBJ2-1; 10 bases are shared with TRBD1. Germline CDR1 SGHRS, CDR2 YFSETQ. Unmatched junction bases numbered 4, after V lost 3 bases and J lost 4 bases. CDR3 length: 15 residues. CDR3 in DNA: TGCGCCAGCAGCTCGACAGGGGGCGGGTACAATGAGCAGTTCTTC. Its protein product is CASSSTGGGYNEQFF.

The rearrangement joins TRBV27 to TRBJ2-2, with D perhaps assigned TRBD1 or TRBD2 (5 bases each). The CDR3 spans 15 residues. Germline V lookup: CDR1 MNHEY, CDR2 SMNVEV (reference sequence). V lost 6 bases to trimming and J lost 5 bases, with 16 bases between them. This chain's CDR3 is CASSPPRGLTGELFF. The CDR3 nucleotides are TGTGCCAGCAGCCCACCTCGGGGCTTAACCGGGGAGCTGTTTTTT.

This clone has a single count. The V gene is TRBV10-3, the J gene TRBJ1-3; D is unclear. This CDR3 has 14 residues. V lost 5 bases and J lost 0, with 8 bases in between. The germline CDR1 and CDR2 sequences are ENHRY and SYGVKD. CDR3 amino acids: CAISPVGSGNTIYF. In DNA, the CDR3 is TGTGCCATCAGTCCCGTGGGCTCTGGAAACACCATATATTTT.

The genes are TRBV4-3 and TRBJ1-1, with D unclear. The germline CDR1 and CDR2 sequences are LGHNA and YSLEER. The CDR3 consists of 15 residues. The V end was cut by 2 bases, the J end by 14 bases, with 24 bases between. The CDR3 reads CASSQLIGLGSVSFF. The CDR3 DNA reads TGCGCCAGCAGCCAACTTATCGGGCTAGGGAGCGTGTCATTCTTT.

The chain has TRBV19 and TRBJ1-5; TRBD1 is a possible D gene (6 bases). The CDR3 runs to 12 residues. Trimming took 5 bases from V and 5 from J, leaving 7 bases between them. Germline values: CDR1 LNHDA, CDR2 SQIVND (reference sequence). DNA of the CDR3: TGTGCCAGTAGTTACAGGGATCAGCCCCAGCATTTT. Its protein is CASSYRDQPQHF.

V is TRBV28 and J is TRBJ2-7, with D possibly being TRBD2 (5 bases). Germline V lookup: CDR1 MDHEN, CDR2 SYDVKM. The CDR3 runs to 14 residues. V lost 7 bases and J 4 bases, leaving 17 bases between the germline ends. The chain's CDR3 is CASTLAGSIYEQYF. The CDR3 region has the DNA TGTGCCAGCACTTTGGCGGGTAGCATTTACGAGCAGTACTTC.

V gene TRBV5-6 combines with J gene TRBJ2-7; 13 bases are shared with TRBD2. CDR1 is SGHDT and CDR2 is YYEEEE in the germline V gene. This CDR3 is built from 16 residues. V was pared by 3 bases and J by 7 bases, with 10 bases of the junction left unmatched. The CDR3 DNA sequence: TGTGCCAGCAGCTCCGCGACTAGCGGGGGGCCCTTGGAGCAGTACTTC. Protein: CASSSATSGGPLEQYF. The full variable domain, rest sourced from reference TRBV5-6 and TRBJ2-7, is DAGVTQSPTHLIKTRGQQVTLRCSPKSGHDTVSWYQQALGQGPQFIFQYYEEEERQRGNFPDRFSGHQFPNYSSELNVNALLLGDSALYLCASSSATSGGPLEQYFGPGTRLTVT.

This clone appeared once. CDR3 amino acids: CATGVTGVVRETQYF. The CDR3 DNA reads TGTGCCACCGGGGTGACAGGGGTTGTTCGAGAGACCCAGTACTTC. The chain uses TRBV24-1 and TRBJ2-5; 8 bases fit TRBD1. The CDR3 runs to 15 residues. The V gene's germline CDR1 is KGHDR and CDR2 SFDVKD. V shed 9 bases and J 4 bases; nucleotides not matched to a gene: 12.

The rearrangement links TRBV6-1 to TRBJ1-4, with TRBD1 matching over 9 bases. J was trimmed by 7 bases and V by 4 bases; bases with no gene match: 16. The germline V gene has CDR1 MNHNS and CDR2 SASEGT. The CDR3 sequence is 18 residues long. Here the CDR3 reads CASSVTGTGIGKVEKLFF. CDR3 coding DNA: TGTGCCAGCAGTGTCACCGGGACAGGGATCGGCAAAGTTGAAAAACTGTTTTTT.

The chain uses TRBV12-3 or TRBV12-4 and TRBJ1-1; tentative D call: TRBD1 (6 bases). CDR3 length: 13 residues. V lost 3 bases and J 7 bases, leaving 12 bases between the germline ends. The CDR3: CASSFLRGIEAFF. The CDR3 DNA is TGTGCCAGCAGTTTCCTCAGGGGAATTGAAGCTTTCTTT.